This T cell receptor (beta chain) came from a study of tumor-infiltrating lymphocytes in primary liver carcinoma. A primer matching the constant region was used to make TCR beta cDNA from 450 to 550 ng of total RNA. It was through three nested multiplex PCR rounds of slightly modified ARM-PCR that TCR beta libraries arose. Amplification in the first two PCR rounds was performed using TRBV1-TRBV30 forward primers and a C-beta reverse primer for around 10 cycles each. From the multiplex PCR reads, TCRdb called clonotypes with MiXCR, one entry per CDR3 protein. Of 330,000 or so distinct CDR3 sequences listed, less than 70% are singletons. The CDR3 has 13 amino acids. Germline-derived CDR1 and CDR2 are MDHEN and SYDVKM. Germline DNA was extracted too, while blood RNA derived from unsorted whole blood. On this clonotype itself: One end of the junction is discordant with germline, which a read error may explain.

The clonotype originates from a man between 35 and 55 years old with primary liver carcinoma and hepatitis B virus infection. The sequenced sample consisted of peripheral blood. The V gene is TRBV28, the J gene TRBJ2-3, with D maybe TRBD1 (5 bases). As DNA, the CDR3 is TGTGCCAGCGCCCCAATCATGACAGATACGCAGTGTTTT. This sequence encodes CASAPIMTDTQCF.